A selection of T cell receptor beta chains follows, all from one sample in a study of control samples from healthy donors and cancer patients. Sequencing used immunoSEQ multiplex PCR; TCRdb keeps in-frame clones, though not all of them. Here the sample spans some 150,000 clones, 96% being singletons. The material sequenced was blood. The receptors were sampled from a woman aged 30 to 39 in good health. Each CDR3 is given with its conserved first and last residue. A D gene is named only where the DNA matches it firmly. Where a row states a size, it is once, few, many or the class of an expanded clone; other rows omit it.

abundance: NA
d_gene: NA
v_gene: TRBV6-5
j_gene: TRBJ1-1
CDR3nt: TGTGCCAGCAGTTACTCGATAGGGGGAGGGGACGCTGAAGCTTTCTTT
CDR3aa: CASSYSIGGGDAEAFF

abundance: few
d_gene: NA
v_gene: TRBV6-5
j_gene: TRBJ2-7
CDR3nt: TGTGCCAGCATGTGGGGGCAGAACGAGCAGTACTTC
CDR3aa: CASMWGQNEQYF

abundance: once
d_gene: NA
v_gene: TRBV19
j_gene: TRBJ2-3
CDR3nt: TGTGCCAGTAGTAGAGGGGGTCTGGTGCAAGATACGCAGTATTTT
CDR3aa: CASSRGGLVQDTQYF

abundance: NA
d_gene: NA
v_gene: TRBV28
j_gene: TRBJ1-5
CDR3nt: TGTGCCAGCACCACCATGCGGGGCTCTCAGCCCCAGCATTTT
CDR3aa: CASTTMRGSQPQHF

abundance: NA
d_gene: NA
v_gene: TRBV2
j_gene: TRBJ1-2
CDR3nt: TGTGCCAGCGGGCAGGGAACCCCGGATGGCTACACCTTC
CDR3aa: CASGQGTPDGYTF

abundance: NA
d_gene: NA
v_gene: TRBV4-2
j_gene: TRBJ2-7
CDR3nt: TGTGCCAGCAGCCAAGGTAGGGACCCCTCCTACGAGCAGTACTTC
CDR3aa: CASSQGRDPSYEQYF

abundance: NA
d_gene: TRBD1
v_gene: TRBV9
j_gene: TRBJ1-3
CDR3nt: TGTGCCAGCAGCGACCCGACAGGGTACACCATATATTTT
CDR3aa: CASSDPTGYTIYF

abundance: NA
d_gene: NA
v_gene: TRBV29-1
j_gene: TRBJ1-1
CDR3nt: TGCAGCCCTGAGGCAGGTGAAGCTTTCTTT
CDR3aa: CSPEAGEAFF

abundance: NA
d_gene: NA
v_gene: TRBV25-1
j_gene: TRBJ1-4
CDR3nt: TGTGCCAGCAGTCAACGGGCGGCCGGTAATGAAAAACTGTTTTTT
CDR3aa: CASSQRAAGNEKLFF

abundance: NA
d_gene: TRBD1
v_gene: TRBV10-1
j_gene: TRBJ2-3
CDR3nt: TGCGCCAGCAGCACCGGGACAGGGGTTACAGATACGCAGTATTTT
CDR3aa: CASSTGTGVTDTQYF

abundance: NA
d_gene: NA
v_gene: TRBV25-1
j_gene: TRBJ2-1
CDR3nt: TGTGCCAGCATTCGAGGGGCCCCTGGATACAATGAGCAGTTCTTC
CDR3aa: CASIRGAPGYNEQFF

abundance: NA
d_gene: NA
v_gene: TRBV6-5
j_gene: TRBJ2-5
CDR3nt: TGTGCCAGCAGTTACTCGAAGGGGGGAGAGACCCAGTACTTC
CDR3aa: CASSYSKGGETQYF

abundance: NA
d_gene: TRBD1
v_gene: TRBV5-6
j_gene: TRBJ2-1
CDR3nt: TGTGCCAGCAGCTTAACAGGGGGCTCCTACAATGAGCAGTTCTTC
CDR3aa: CASSLTGGSYNEQFF

abundance: NA
d_gene: NA
v_gene: TRBV2
j_gene: TRBJ1-2
CDR3nt: TGTGCCAGCAGTGATGGGGGGCCTAACTATGGCTACACCTTC
CDR3aa: CASSDGGPNYGYTF

abundance: NA
d_gene: NA
v_gene: TRBV3-1/TRBV3-2
j_gene: TRBJ2-6
CDR3nt: TGTGCCAGCAGCCAAGTCCTGGGGGGACGGCTCTCTGGGGCCAACGTCCTGACTTTC
CDR3aa: CASSQVLGGRLSGANVLTF

abundance: once
d_gene: TRBD1
v_gene: TRBV11-2
j_gene: TRBJ2-3
CDR3nt: TGTGCCAGCAGCCACCCTAGGACAGGGTTTGCAGATACGCAGTATTTT
CDR3aa: CASSHPRTGFADTQYF

abundance: NA
d_gene: TRBD1
v_gene: TRBV30
j_gene: TRBJ2-7
CDR3nt: TGTGCCTGGAGGGACAGGGGGAAAACCTACGAGCAGTACTTC
CDR3aa: CAWRDRGKTYEQYF

abundance: NA
d_gene: TRBD1
v_gene: TRBV28
j_gene: TRBJ1-1
CDR3nt: TGTGCCAGCATTAGACCGGGACAGGGGATTCCTGAAGCTTTCTTT
CDR3aa: CASIRPGQGIPEAFF

abundance: NA
d_gene: NA
v_gene: TRBV15
j_gene: TRBJ2-1
CDR3nt: TGTGCCACCGGAAAAGGGACCTCGGGGAATGAGCAGTTCTTC
CDR3aa: CATGKGTSGNEQFF

abundance: NA
d_gene: TRBD2
v_gene: TRBV4-1
j_gene: TRBJ2-5
CDR3nt: TGCGCCAGCAGCCTCTCCGGGGGAGGGCCAGAGACCCAGTACTTC
CDR3aa: CASSLSGGGPETQYF

abundance: NA
d_gene: NA
v_gene: TRBV7-2
j_gene: TRBJ1-6
CDR3nt: TGTGCCAGCTCCAATAGTGGAATGCCCCTCCACTTT
CDR3aa: CASSNSGMPLHF

abundance: NA
d_gene: TRBD1
v_gene: TRBV5-6
j_gene: TRBJ2-1
CDR3nt: TGTGCCAGCAGCCTTCTGGTGGGCCCCACAGGGGTCAATGAGCAGTTCTTC
CDR3aa: CASSLLVGPTGVNEQFF

abundance: NA
d_gene: NA
v_gene: TRBV11-2
j_gene: TRBJ2-1
CDR3nt: TGTGCCAGCAGCTTAGCCTACAATGAGCAGTTCTTC
CDR3aa: CASSLAYNEQFF

abundance: NA
d_gene: TRBD1
v_gene: TRBV5-1
j_gene: TRBJ1-2
CDR3nt: TGCGCCAGCAGCTCAGGGACAGGTTATTACACCTTC
CDR3aa: CASSSGTGYYTF

abundance: NA
d_gene: TRBD2
v_gene: TRBV6-6
j_gene: TRBJ2-6
CDR3nt: TGTGCCAGCAGTCGACAGGGACCCGGGTCTAGGCTAGCGGGAGTCTCTGGGGCCAACGTCCTGACTTTC
CDR3aa: CASSRQGPGSRLAGVSGANVLTF

abundance: NA
d_gene: NA
v_gene: TRBV19
j_gene: TRBJ1-1
CDR3nt: TGTGCCAGTAGTATATTAGGGGGGATGAACACTGAAGCTTTCTTT
CDR3aa: CASSILGGMNTEAFF

abundance: NA
d_gene: NA
v_gene: TRBV2
j_gene: TRBJ2-7
CDR3nt: TGTGCCAGCAGCAGGATCCCACCCGAGCAGTACTTC
CDR3aa: CASSRIPPEQYF

abundance: NA
d_gene: NA
v_gene: TRBV5-1
j_gene: TRBJ1-4
CDR3nt: TGCGCCAGCAGCTGGGGACCCGCAACTAATGAAAAACTGTTTTTT
CDR3aa: CASSWGPATNEKLFF

abundance: NA
d_gene: NA
v_gene: TRBV3-1/TRBV3-2
j_gene: TRBJ1-2
CDR3nt: TGTGCCAGCAGCCAAGAAGGCTCCCTCCCAAGGGGCTACACCTTC
CDR3aa: CASSQEGSLPRGYTF

abundance: NA
d_gene: NA
v_gene: TRBV6-2/TRBV6-3
j_gene: TRBJ1-2
CDR3nt: TGTGCCAGCAGCGAAAGGGGCTATGGCTACACCTTC
CDR3aa: CASSERGYGYTF

abundance: NA
d_gene: NA
v_gene: TRBV10-3
j_gene: TRBJ2-7
CDR3nt: TGTGCCATCAGTGATCCGGGACGGAACTACGAGCAGTACTTC
CDR3aa: CAISDPGRNYEQYF

abundance: NA
d_gene: TRBD1
v_gene: TRBV6-5
j_gene: TRBJ2-4
CDR3nt: TGTGCCAGCAGTCCCGGGGGGACAGGGAACATTCAGTACTTC
CDR3aa: CASSPGGTGNIQYF

abundance: NA
d_gene: TRBD1
v_gene: TRBV24-1
j_gene: TRBJ2-1
CDR3nt: TGTGCCACCCAGAGACAGGGGGACTACAATGAGCAGTTCTTC
CDR3aa: CATQRQGDYNEQFF

abundance: NA
d_gene: TRBD2
v_gene: TRBV19
j_gene: TRBJ2-2
CDR3nt: TGTGCCAGTAGTATTAACAACAATCGACTAGCGGGAGACGGGGAGCTGTTTTTT
CDR3aa: CASSINNNRLAGDGELFF

abundance: NA
d_gene: TRBD1
v_gene: TRBV9
j_gene: TRBJ1-4
CDR3nt: TGTGCCAGCAGCGAGGGGACAGGTCATGAAAAACTGTTTTTT
CDR3aa: CASSEGTGHEKLFF

abundance: NA
d_gene: NA
v_gene: TRBV25-1
j_gene: TRBJ2-1
CDR3nt: TGTGCCAGCAGGCCCTCCTCGGCGGGACTCTCCTACAATGAGCAGTTCTTC
CDR3aa: CASRPSSAGLSYNEQFF

abundance: NA
d_gene: NA
v_gene: TRBV7-9
j_gene: TRBJ2-7
CDR3nt: TGTGCCAGCAGCTTAGTTGGACAAGGGACCGAGCAGTACTTC
CDR3aa: CASSLVGQGTEQYF

abundance: NA
d_gene: TRBD1
v_gene: TRBV10-3
j_gene: TRBJ2-5
CDR3nt: TGTGCCATCAGTTCCGGGACAGAGCAAGAGACCCAGTACTTC
CDR3aa: CAISSGTEQETQYF

abundance: NA
d_gene: NA
v_gene: TRBV6-5
j_gene: TRBJ2-2
CDR3nt: TGTGCCAGCAGTTACTCGGAGGGCGCCACCGGGGAGCTGTTTTTT
CDR3aa: CASSYSEGATGELFF

abundance: NA
d_gene: TRBD1
v_gene: TRBV7-9
j_gene: TRBJ2-7
CDR3nt: TGTGCCAGCAGCCCCGGACAGGGTCCCACCTACGAGCAGTACTTC
CDR3aa: CASSPGQGPTYEQYF

abundance: NA
d_gene: TRBD2
v_gene: TRBV6-5
j_gene: TRBJ2-5
CDR3nt: TGTGCCAGCACCGGACTAGCGGGAGAAGAGACCCAGTACTTC
CDR3aa: CASTGLAGEETQYF

abundance: NA
d_gene: TRBD1
v_gene: TRBV19
j_gene: TRBJ1-5
CDR3nt: TGTGCCAGTAGGGGACAGGTTGGTCAGCCCCAGCATTTT
CDR3aa: CASRGQVGQPQHF

abundance: NA
d_gene: NA
v_gene: TRBV28
j_gene: TRBJ1-2
CDR3nt: TGTGCCAGCAGTTTAGTGGGGGCGCGTCCTGGCTACACCTTC
CDR3aa: CASSLVGARPGYTF

abundance: NA
d_gene: NA
v_gene: TRBV2
j_gene: TRBJ1-3
CDR3nt: TGTGCCAGCAGTGGTCAGGGGCTTGGAAACACCATATATTTT
CDR3aa: CASSGQGLGNTIYF

abundance: NA
d_gene: NA
v_gene: TRBV9
j_gene: TRBJ2-1
CDR3nt: TGTGCCAGCAGCAGAGACAGTGCGGAGTACAATGAGCAGTTCTTC
CDR3aa: CASSRDSAEYNEQFF

abundance: NA
d_gene: TRBD2
v_gene: TRBV6-5
j_gene: TRBJ2-3
CDR3nt: TGTGCCAGCAGTTACGTCGCTAGCGGGACAGATACGCAGTATTTT
CDR3aa: CASSYVASGTDTQYF

abundance: NA
d_gene: NA
v_gene: TRBV6-5
j_gene: TRBJ1-2
CDR3nt: TGTGCCAGCAGTTACTCCGAGGGGTCTGGCTACACCTTC
CDR3aa: CASSYSEGSGYTF

abundance: NA
d_gene: NA
v_gene: TRBV7-2
j_gene: TRBJ2-7
CDR3nt: TGTGCCAGCAGCTTACTGACAGTCTCCTACGAGCAGTACTTC
CDR3aa: CASSLLTVSYEQYF

abundance: NA
d_gene: NA
v_gene: TRBV6-4
j_gene: TRBJ1-2
CDR3nt: TGTGCCAGCAGTGACTCACAGGGACTCTATGGCTACACCTTC
CDR3aa: CASSDSQGLYGYTF

abundance: NA
d_gene: NA
v_gene: TRBV20-1
j_gene: TRBJ2-7
CDR3nt: TGCAGTGCTAGAGATGGTATCGACTCGTACTTC
CDR3aa: CSARDGIDSYF

abundance: NA
d_gene: NA
v_gene: TRBV18
j_gene: TRBJ2-5
CDR3nt: TGTGCCAGCTCACTACAACAAGAGACCCAGTACTTC
CDR3aa: CASSLQQETQYF

abundance: NA
d_gene: NA
v_gene: TRBV6-5
j_gene: TRBJ2-7
CDR3nt: TGTGCCAGCAGGCCACTCGGACAGTCCTACGAGCAGTACTTC
CDR3aa: CASRPLGQSYEQYF